One and the same sample provided the 12 T cell receptor beta chains below, sequenced in a study of T cells in Graves' hyperthyroidism and ophthalmopathy. It was RNA transcripts that yielded the amplified TCR beta CDR3 regions. First-round RT-PCR with HTBI primers amplified the TCR CDR3 region. TCRdb re-derived calls from the multiplex PCR reads in MiXCR, one entry per CDR3 protein. The sample records about 510,000 distinct CDR3 sequences, around 15% being singletons. Sequencing input: blood. These receptors all come from a woman aged 40 to 50 with Graves' hyperthyroidism.

Ten or more counts support this clonotype. The chain uses TRBV11-2 and TRBJ1-5; no firm D call. V was pared by 0 bases and J by 4 bases, with 10 bases between. The germline gives CDR1 SGHAT, CDR2 FQNNGV. This CDR3 is 15 amino acids long. In DNA, the CDR3 is TGTGCCAGCAGCTTAGATCAGGCGAATAATCAGCCCCAGCATTTT. Translating gives CASSLDQANNQPQHF. Looking up the rest from reference TRBV11-2 and TRBJ1-5 gives the full variable domain: EAGVAQSPRYKIIEKRQSVAFWCNPISGHATLYWYQQILGQGPKLLIQFQNNGVVDDSQLPKDRFSAERLKGVDSTLKIQPAKLEDSAVYLCASSLDQANNQPQHFGDGTRLSIL.

On this clonotype itself: The missing conserved phenylalanine or tryptophan at the end of this CDR3 makes a read error likely. This chain joins TRBV7-3 and TRBJ2-1; TRBD2 matches at 10 bases. The CDR3 covers 16 residues. Unmatched junction bases numbered 3, after V lost 1 base and J lost 3 bases. In germline, CDR1 is SGHTA, CDR2 FQGTGA. The CDR3 reads CASSLSLAGVYNEQFV. The CDR3 DNA follows: TGTGCCAGCAGCTTAAGTCTAGCGGGAGTCTACAATGAGCAGTTCGTC.

This clonotype occurred many times. This sequence joins TRBV30 and TRBJ1-2; D uncertain. Trimming shortened V by 0 bases and J by 0 bases, and 5 bases separated the two germline ends. There are 13 residues in the CDR3. Per germline, CDR1 GTSNPN and CDR2 SVGIG (reference sequence). In DNA, the CDR3 is TGTGCCTGGAGTGTACGAACTAACTATGGCTACACCTTC. Residues: CAWSVRTNYGYTF.

This clonotype was seen many times. The CDR3 protein is CASSQYPLSRNTEAFF. The CDR3 bases are TGTGCCAGCAGCCAATACCCCCTCAGCCGGAACACTGAAGCTTTCTTT. The chain is built from TRBV6-1 and TRBJ1-1; D uncertain. Germline V CDR1 and CDR2: MNHNS, SASEGT. Trimming took off 6 bases at V and 1 base at J, with 18 bases between the two ends. This CDR3 spans 16 amino acids.

This clonotype has ten or more counts. The rearrangement uses TRBV6-1 and TRBJ1-1; D might be TRBD1 (6 bases). Germline V lookup: CDR1 MNHNS, CDR2 SASEGT. The CDR3 contains 17 residues. Between the trimmed V and J ends, which lost 4 bases and 3 bases, there was a span of 21 bases. In DNA form, the CDR3 reads TGTGCCAGCAGTGTATGGAGACGGGGGGCGGCGGACACTGAAGCTTTCTTT. Encoded protein: CASSVWRRGAADTEAFF.

In its sample, this clonotype was seen many times. The chain employs TRBV2 and TRBJ1-6; D perhaps matches TRBD1 (5 bases). Per the germline V gene, CDR1 is SNHLY and CDR2 is FYNNEI. The CDR3 covers 16 residues. V dropped 4 bases and J dropped 7 bases, with 17 bases sitting between them. The CDR3 region is CASSGSLDRPNSPLHF. CDR3 sequence (DNA): TGTGCCAGCAGTGGCTCTTTAGACAGACCCAATTCACCCCTCCACTTT. The full variable domain, its missing parts supplied by reference TRBV2 and TRBJ1-6, is EPEVTQTPSHQVTQMGQEVILRCVPISNHLYFYWYRQILGQKVEFLVSFYNNEISEKSEIFDDQFSVERPDGSNFTLKIRSTKLEDSAMYFCASSGSLDRPNSPLHFGNGTRLTVT.

This clonotype was counted many times. This chain links TRBV3-1 with TRBJ2-1; 7 nucleotides match TRBD2. V shed 1 base and J 10 bases; nucleotides not matched to a gene: 10. This CDR3 has 15 residues. Germline CDR1 is LGHDT and CDR2 is YNNKEL (reference sequence). The CDR3 loop reads CASSQGSAGAGEQFF. CDR3 sequence (DNA): TGTGCCAGCAGCCAAGGTTCGGCGGGAGCAGGGGAGCAGTTCTTC.

The genes are TRBV29-1 and TRBJ2-5, with 11 nucleotides matching TRBD2. The length of the CDR3 is 17 residues. CDR1 SQVTM and CDR2 ANQGSEA come from the germline V gene. Trimming took 3 bases from V and 7 from J; bases not matched to a gene: 16. Written as DNA, the CDR3 is TGCAGCGTTGAGGTCATGACTAGCGGGACGATGCTGGGGACCCAGTACTTC. It is translated as CSVEVMTSGTMLGTQYF.

This clonotype occurred many times. The rearrangement joins TRBV28 to TRBJ1-1, with D unclear. V shed 4 bases and J shed 5 bases, with 17 bases lying between them. This CDR3 has 15 residues. CDR1 is MDHEN, CDR2 SYDVKM, per germline. CDR3 in amino acids: CASSSGEGRRTEAFF. CDR3 sequence (DNA): TGTGCCAGCAGTTCCGGAGAGGGCAGGAGGACTGAAGCTTTCTTT.

At least ten counts were recorded for this clonotype. The chain is built from TRBV11-1 and TRBJ2-2, with D perhaps TRBD1 (5 bases). The CDR3 is made up of 15 amino acids. Trimming shortened V by 6 bases and J by 4 bases, and 15 bases separated the two germline ends. Germline V gene data show CDR1 as SGHAT and CDR2 as FQDESV (reference sequence). In DNA, the CDR3 is TGTGCCAGCAGGGGTGGGGCGAGGAGCACCGGGGAGCTGTTTTTT. Translating gives CASRGGARSTGELFF.

This clonotype was picked up many times. The gene calls are TRBV7-9 and TRBJ2-2, with 14 bases matching TRBD2. The CDR3 has 17 residues. The ends lost 4 bases at V and 4 bases at J; junction bases unmatched: 5. CDR1 is SEHNR, CDR2 FQNEAQ, per germline (reference sequence). This CDR3 reads CASSSGTSGRGTGELFF. DNA of the CDR3: TGTGCCAGCAGCTCCGGGACTAGCGGGAGAGGCACCGGGGAGCTGTTTTTT.

This clonotype was seen only a few times. The chain is built from TRBV7-9 and TRBJ2-3; D call uncertain. The V gene's germline CDR1 is SEHNR and CDR2 FQNEAQ (reference sequence). The V end lost 2 bases, the J end lost 2 bases, and 8 bases lay between the germline ends. CDR3 length: 14 amino acids. CDR3 nucleotides: TGTGCCAGCAGCTTACCCCTCCACACAGATACGCAGTATTTT. Its translation is CASSLPLHTDTQYF. The entire variable domain, with the rest obtained from reference TRBV7-9 and TRBJ2-3, is as follows: DTGVSQNPRHKITKRGQNVTFRCDPISEHNRLYWYRQTLGQGPEFLTYFQNEAQLEKSRLLSDRFSAERPKGSFSTLEIQRTEQGDSAMYLCASSLPLHTDTQYFGPGTRLTVL.